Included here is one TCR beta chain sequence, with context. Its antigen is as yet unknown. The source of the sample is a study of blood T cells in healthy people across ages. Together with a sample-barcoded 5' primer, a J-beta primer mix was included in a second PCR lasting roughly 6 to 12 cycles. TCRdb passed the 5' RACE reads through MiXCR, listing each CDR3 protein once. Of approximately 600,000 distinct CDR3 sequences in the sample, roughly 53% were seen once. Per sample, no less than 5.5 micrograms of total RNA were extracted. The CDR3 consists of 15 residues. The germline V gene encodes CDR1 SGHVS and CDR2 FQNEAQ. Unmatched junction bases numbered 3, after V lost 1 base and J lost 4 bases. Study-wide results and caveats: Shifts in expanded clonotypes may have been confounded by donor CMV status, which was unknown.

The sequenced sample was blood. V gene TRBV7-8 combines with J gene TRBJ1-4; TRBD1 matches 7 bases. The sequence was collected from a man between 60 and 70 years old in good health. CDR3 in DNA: TGTGCCAGCAGCTTAGGGGACAGAAGTAATGAAAAACTGTTTTTT. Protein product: CASSLGDRSNEKLFF.